One and the same sample provided the 5 T cell receptor beta chains below, sequenced in a study of radiotherapy plus CTLA-4 blockade in lung cancer. The assay was immunoSEQ multiplex PCR, and TCRdb's table has in-frame clones only and misses some. The sample yields about 80,000 clones, around 79% seen once. The source was peripheral blood, collected from a patient treated with radiotherapy plus ipilimumab. The origin of the receptors is a human donor with non-small cell lung cancer whose response to radiotherapy plus ipilimumab could not be evaluated. Some clones in this sample may be carry-over from other donors' samples.

The chain couples TRBV5-1 to TRBJ2-2; 11 bases fit TRBD1. This CDR3 has 16 residues. The ends lost 5 bases at V and 4 bases at J; junction bases unmatched: 7. In germline, CDR1 is SGHRS, CDR2 YFSETQ. The chain's CDR3 is CASRYSGTGGTGELFF. CDR3 DNA sequence: TGCGCCAGCAGATATTCCGGGACAGGGGGCACCGGGGAGCTGTTTTTT.

The chain carries TRBV30 and TRBJ2-6; D is perhaps TRBD2 (5 bases). The CDR3 length is 18 residues. Trimming removed 3 bases from V and 0 bases from J, with 18 bases in between. CDR1 and CDR2 (germline): GTSNPN, SVGIG (reference sequence). CDR3: CAWRLRWTLTSGANVLTF. CDR3 nucleotides: TGTGCCTGGAGGCTACGTTGGACTCTAACCTCTGGGGCCAACGTCCTGACTTTC.

This clone appeared once. The rearrangement joins TRBV18 to TRBJ2-2; D ambiguous. This CDR3 has 13 amino acids. Trimming pared 2 bases from V and 9 bases from J, leaving 10 bases between. Germline V gene sequence: CDR1 KGHSH, CDR2 LQKENI. CDR3 in DNA: TGTGCCAGCTCACCATCTCAGGCGAGGGAGCTGTTTTTT. Its protein product is CASSPSQARELFF. Based on the CDR3 plus reference TRBV18 and TRBJ2-2, the full variable domain is NAGVMQNPRHLVRRRGQEARLRCSPMKGHSHVYWYRQLPEEGLKFMVYLQKENIIDESGMPKERFSAEFPKEGPSILRIQQVVRGDSAAYFCASSPSQARELFFGEGSRLTVL.

The chain links TRBV4-2 to TRBJ2-3; TRBD2 matches 11 bases. The V segment lost 2 bases and the J segment 0 bases; nucleotides outside the gene matches: 13. The CDR3 consists of 20 residues. From germline, CDR1 is LGHNA and CDR2 YNFKEQ. CDR3: CASSQRSGLAVQTSTDTQYF. The CDR3 region has the DNA TGTGCCAGCAGCCAAAGGTCGGGACTAGCGGTCCAGACTAGCACAGATACGCAGTATTTT.

The rearrangement links TRBV7-2 to TRBJ1-2; 8 bases fit TRBD1. Germline values: CDR1 SGHTA, CDR2 FQGNSA. This CDR3 contains 15 residues. Trimming took 4 bases from V and 4 from J; bases not matched to a gene: 8. CDR3: CASSSGQGSFYGYTF. The DNA for the CDR3 is TGTGCCAGCAGCTCCGGACAGGGCTCTTTCTATGGCTACACCTTC.